These 12 T cell receptor beta chains came from one sample sequenced in a study of T cells after yellow fever vaccination (dated by TCRdb to between 2018 and 2021). The treatment or condition label, read with the paper, signifies: live attenuated yellow fever vaccine strain. Libraries were made using 5' RACE. TCRdb records Illumina HiSeq 2500 as the sequencer. Starting from the raw public reads, TCRdb applied fastp trimming at Q25, assembled clones with MiXCR and retained in-frame beta chains. Rows merge per CDR3 protein into single entries with the most common DNA and genes. In all, the sample holds about 630,000 distinct CDR3 sequences, and approximately 13% of those were seen once. The ten largest clones represent about 16% of the sample. The material was PBMCs, obtained on the day of the yellow fever booster vaccination. These receptors were taken from a man between 25 and 39 years old who received the YFV17D yellow fever vaccine.

This clonotype was seen a few times. The gene calls are TRBV3-1 and TRBJ1-2; D uncertain. The CDR3 extends over 12 amino acids. The V end lost 5 bases, the J end lost 3 bases, and 7 bases lay between the germline ends. Germline V lookup: CDR1 LGHDT, CDR2 YNNKEL (reference sequence). The CDR3: CASSGPHYGYTF. The CDR3 region has the DNA TGTGCCAGCAGCGGGCCTCACTATGGCTACACCTTC.

This clonotype was recorded a few times. The chain recombines TRBV9 with TRBJ1-1; 7 bases agree with TRBD1. Germline CDR1 is SGDLS and CDR2 is YYNGEE. Trimming at V came to 5 bases and at J to 4 bases, leaving 11 bases not matched to a gene. This CDR3 region has 15 residues. The CDR3 sequence: CASSAQGRGSTEAFF. The DNA for the CDR3 is TGTGCCAGCAGTGCACAGGGGCGGGGGAGCACTGAAGCTTTCTTT.

V and J are TRBV5-1 and TRBJ2-5, with D tentatively TRBD1 (5 bases). CDR1 SGHRS and CDR2 YFSETQ come from the germline V gene. Trimming cost V 1 base and J 2 bases, with 9 bases left between them. The CDR3 sequence is 14 residues long. The CDR3 here is CASSLMQGQETQYF. Written as DNA, the CDR3 is TGCGCCAGCAGCTTGATGCAGGGTCAAGAGACCCAGTACTTC.

The gene calls are TRBV6-1 and TRBJ2-3, with TRBD2 matching over 10 bases. Germline V gives CDR1 MNHNS, CDR2 SASEGT. This CDR3 is built from 13 residues. V was clipped by 6 bases and J by 5 bases; unmatched bases: 2. For the CDR3, the DNA is TGTGCCAGCAGGGGACTAGCGATAGATACGCAGTATTTT. It codes for CASRGLAIDTQYF.

The CDR3 protein is CSAKEGQYNSPLHF. The CDR3 nucleotides read TGCAGTGCTAAGGAGGGGCAATATAATTCACCCCTCCACTTT. V and J are TRBV20-1 and TRBJ1-6; D perhaps matches TRBD1 (5 bases). This CDR3 has 14 residues. Trimming pared 4 bases from V and 4 bases from J, leaving 11 bases between. Germline V gene lookup returns CDR1 DFQATT and CDR2 SNEGSKA (reference sequence).

This clonotype was seen a handful of times. The rearrangement joins TRBV7-2 to TRBJ2-2, with TRBD2 as a possible D gene (6 bases). The germline CDR1 and CDR2 sequences are SGHTA and FQGNSA. Trimming took off 7 bases at V and 6 bases at J, with 15 bases between the two ends. The CDR3 loop spans 14 amino acids. CDR3 DNA: TGTGCCAGCATCCTTGGGGGGAGCGCCGGGGAGCTGTTTTTT. This translates into CASILGGSAGELFF.

This clonotype has a count of ten or more. The rearrangement links TRBV20-1 to TRBJ2-3; D unclear. The CDR3 sequence is 10 residues long. Per the germline V gene, CDR1 is DFQATT and CDR2 is SNEGSKA (reference sequence). V gave up 6 bases and J gave up 8 bases, with 9 bases separating them. The CDR3 nucleotides read TGCAGTGCGATTTTGGGTACGCAGTATTTT. Encoded protein: CSAILGTQYF.

This clonotype was picked up many times. The chain is built from TRBV20-1 and TRBJ1-3; D is unclear. The CDR3 totals 15 residues. Between the trimmed V and J ends, which lost 0 bases and 0 bases, there was a span of 9 bases. CDR1 is DFQATT, CDR2 SNEGSKA, per germline (reference sequence). CDR3 residues: CSARDPRSSGNTIYF. DNA for the CDR3: TGCAGTGCTAGAGATCCCAGGAGCTCTGGAAACACCATATATTTT.

The chain has TRBV4-3 and TRBJ2-7; tentative D call: TRBD2 (5 bases). The CDR3 length is 14 residues. CDR1 is LGHNA and CDR2 is YSLEER in the germline V gene. V lost 0 bases, J lost 4 bases, and 10 bases lay in between. CDR3 protein: CASSQDGIGYEQYF. Written as DNA, the CDR3 is TGCGCCAGCAGCCAAGACGGGATTGGGTACGAGCAGTACTTC.

This clonotype was recorded a few times. The chain carries TRBV15 and TRBJ2-7, with D perhaps TRBD1 (6 bases). Trimming took off 4 bases at V and 0 bases at J, with 13 bases between the two ends. The CDR3 extends over 15 amino acids. Germline assignment: CDR1 LNHNV and CDR2 YYDKDF (reference sequence). The CDR3 sequence is CATSNHDRSSYEQYF. The CDR3 DNA reads TGTGCCACCAGCAACCACGACAGGAGCTCCTACGAGCAGTACTTC.

This clonotype was observed a few times. The rearrangement links TRBV10-3 to TRBJ2-5; TRBD2 is a possible D gene (6 bases). The ends were cut back, 6 bases at V and 5 bases at J, with 19 bases in the middle. Germline values: CDR1 ENHRY, CDR2 SYGVKD. The CDR3 extends over 15 amino acids. CDR3 protein: CAIRSGREGGETQYF. The CDR3, as DNA: TGTGCCATCAGGAGCGGACGGGAAGGAGGGGAGACCCAGTACTTC.

This clonotype appeared a few times. This chain joins TRBV12-3 or TRBV12-4 and TRBJ1-2; D is perhaps TRBD1 (6 bases). The CDR3 length is 13 residues. Trimming took 4 bases from V and 8 from J, leaving 14 bases between them. CDR3 coding DNA: TGTGCCAGCAGTTCGCAGGGGACCGGGGGCTACACCTTC. This codes for CASSSQGTGGYTF.